The clone carrying this TCR beta chain was observed many times. The data are from a study of T cells after yellow fever vaccination. V was trimmed by 6 bases and J by 8 bases, leaving 13 bases between them. Per the germline V gene, CDR1 is MNHEY and CDR2 is SMNVEV (reference sequence). There are 13 residues in the CDR3. TCRdb analysed the 5' RACE reads with MiXCR anew, one entry per CDR3 protein. The table includes some 320,000 distinct CDR3 sequences, approximately 4% detected once. The input for sequencing was PBMCs, taken 15 days after the yellow fever booster vaccination. The V gene is TRBV27, the J gene TRBJ2-2; a possible D gene is TRBD2 (6 bases). The clonotype was recovered from a man younger than 35 who received the YFV17D yellow fever vaccine. The CDR3 DNA reads as TGTGCCAGCAGCCGCTTGGGGGGAGGGGAGCTGTTTTTT. Residues: CASSRLGGGELFF.